Below, 25 T cell receptor beta chains from the same sample are listed, as sequenced in a study of follicular helper T cells after annual influenza vaccination. Time point indicated: 2014-2015 season, 7 days after vaccination. Profiling relied on immunoSEQ multiplex PCR, and the TCRdb table lists in-frame clones only, not all of them. The sample records 12,000 to 15,000 clones, roughly 84% being singletons. Sequences were derived from CXCR5+ CD38- circulating T follicular helper cells from blood, sampled 7 days after influenza vaccination. This sample's subset: circulating Tfh, non-naive CD4+CXCR5+PD-1+ (ICOS+CD38+ or ICOS-CD38-). These receptors all come from an adult who received the influenza vaccine.

The rearrangement joins TRBV6-1 to TRBJ1-5; unclear D gene. Germline CDR1 MNHNS, CDR2 SASEGT. The CDR3 extends over 13 amino acids. V was cut by 4 bases and J by 6 bases, with 10 bases left in between. Written as DNA, the CDR3 is TGTGCCAGCAGTGGAGGGAGGGCTCAGCCCCAGCATTTT. Amino acids: CASSGGRAQPQHF.

V and J are TRBV29-1 and TRBJ2-1; tentatively, D is TRBD1 (5 bases). CDR1 is SQVTM, CDR2 ANQGSEA, per germline. CDR3 length: 14 residues. Trimming pared 2 bases from V and 6 bases from J, leaving 14 bases between. Here the CDR3 DNA reads TGCAGCGTTGAAAGGGGCCGCAGGGCCAATGAGCAGTTCTTC. It translates to CSVERGRRANEQFF.

This chain links TRBV6-5 with TRBJ1-1; 8 positions match TRBD1. CDR3 length equals 14 residues. J gave up 9 bases and V 2 bases, and 8 bases lay outside the gene matches. From germline, CDR1 is MNHEY and CDR2 SVGAGI. The CDR3 sequence is CASSYGGTGYKAFF. The CDR3 DNA sequence: TGTGCCAGCAGTTACGGCGGGACAGGCTATAAAGCTTTCTTT.

V usage is TRBV5-1 and J usage is TRBJ2-1, with 7 nucleotides matching TRBD2. Trimming removed 0 bases from V and 4 bases from J; junction bases left unmatched: 7. The CDR3 consists of 16 residues. The germline gives CDR1 SGHRS, CDR2 YFSETQ. CDR3 residues: CASSLGGGESYNEQFF. CDR3 sequence (DNA): TGCGCCAGCAGCTTGGGGGGAGGGGAATCGTACAATGAGCAGTTCTTC.

The chain couples TRBV5-1 to TRBJ2-1; 12 bases map to TRBD1. This CDR3 is 16 amino acids long. J lost 6 bases, V lost 4 bases, and 8 bases had no gene match. The germline V gene encodes CDR1 SGHRS and CDR2 YFSETQ. CDR3 in amino acids: CASSVTRDRGPNEQFF. The DNA of the CDR3 is TGCGCCAGCAGCGTAACTCGGGACAGGGGGCCCAATGAGCAGTTCTTC.

The chain combines TRBV19 with TRBJ2-2; weak D call: TRBD2 (5 bases). CDR3 length: 15 residues. The V gene's germline CDR1 is LNHDA and CDR2 SQIVND (reference sequence). V was cut by 7 bases and J by 5 bases, with 17 bases left in between. CDR3 DNA: TGTGCCAGTACCCTCGTCGGAGGTATAACCGGGGAGCTGTTTTTT. Encoded protein: CASTLVGGITGELFF. Supplemented by reference TRBV19 and TRBJ2-2, the full variable domain reads DGGITQSPKYLFRKEGQNVTLSCEQNLNHDAMYWYRQDPGQGLRLIYYSQIVNDFQKGDIAEGYSVSREKKESFPLTVTSAQKNPTAFYLCASTLVGGITGELFFGEGSRLTVL.

The chain links TRBV6-1 to TRBJ1-5, with D unresolved. The CDR3 totals 12 residues. Trimming removed 3 bases from V and 3 bases from J, with 3 bases in between. Looked up from germline, CDR1 is MNHNS and CDR2 is SASEGT. The CDR3 spells CASSDNNQPQHF. The CDR3 DNA sequence: TGTGCCAGCAGTGACAACAATCAGCCCCAGCATTTT.

The chain carries TRBV28 and TRBJ1-2; 7 bases fit TRBD1. The V gene end was trimmed by 6 bases and the J gene end by 5 bases; junction bases not matched to a gene: 9. In germline, CDR1 is MDHEN, CDR2 SYDVKM. CDR3 length equals 14 residues. CDR3 sequence (DNA): TGTGCCAGCAGGGGGGACAGCCTATTGTATGGCTACACCTTC. As protein: CASRGDSLLYGYTF.

This clone has only one observation. The V call is TRBV28, the J call TRBJ1-2; 12 bases are a match to TRBD1. The J segment lost 9 bases and the V segment lost 4 bases, leaving 12 bases of the junction unmatched. The CDR3 spans 16 residues. Looked up from germline, CDR1 is MDHEN and CDR2 is SYDVKM. DNA for the CDR3: TGTGCCAGCAGTTCCGGAACCGGGACAGGGGGCAATCGCTACACCTTC. This codes for CASSSGTGTGGNRYTF.

This sequence joins TRBV7-6 and TRBJ2-6; D might be TRBD1 (6 bases). V lost 1 base to trimming and J lost 0 bases, with 7 bases between them. Germline values: CDR1 SGHVS, CDR2 FNYEAQ. This CDR3 contains 16 residues. CDR3 sequence: CASSLVRGSGANVLTF. In DNA, the CDR3 is TGTGCCAGCAGCTTAGTCAGGGGCTCTGGGGCCAACGTCCTGACTTTC.

The chain combines TRBV2 with TRBJ2-5; no firm D call. In germline, CDR1 is SNHLY, CDR2 FYNNEI. The CDR3 has 12 residues. V lost 6 bases to trimming and J lost 0 bases, with 5 bases between them. CDR3: CASSENQETQYF. Written as DNA, the CDR3 is TGTGCCAGCAGCGAGAACCAAGAGACCCAGTACTTC. Full variable domain (remainder filled in from reference TRBV2 and TRBJ2-5): EPEVTQTPSHQVTQMGQEVILRCVPISNHLYFYWYRQILGQKVEFLVSFYNNEISEKSEIFDDQFSVERPDGSNFTLKIRSTKLEDSAMYFCASSENQETQYFGPGTRLLVL.

The V gene is TRBV30, the J gene TRBJ1-6; D might be TRBD1 (5 bases). V was shortened by 0 bases and J by 0 bases, with 12 bases between the two germline ends. Germline lookup yields CDR1 GTSNPN and CDR2 SVGIG (reference sequence). The CDR3 loop spans 17 amino acids. The CDR3, as DNA: TGTGCCTGGAGTGTCATGACAGTAAGCTCCTATAATTCACCCCTCCACTTT. Translated, it gives CAWSVMTVSSYNSPLHF.

The rearrangement uses TRBV28 and TRBJ2-7; D unresolved. Germline V gives CDR1 MDHEN, CDR2 SYDVKM. The CDR3 spans 12 residues. The V end was cut by 1 base, the J end by 2 bases, with 3 bases between. For the CDR3, the DNA is TGTGCCAGCAGTTTATCCACCTACGAGCAGTACTTC. Encoded protein: CASSLSTYEQYF. The whole variable domain, remainder taken from reference TRBV28 and TRBJ2-7, is DVKVTQSSRYLVKRTGEKVFLECVQDMDHENMFWYRQDPGLGLRLIYFSYDVKMKEKGDIPEGYSVSREKKERFSLILESASTNQTSMYLCASSLSTYEQYFGPGTRLTVT.

V is TRBV6-5 and J is TRBJ2-1; the match to TRBD2 covers 12 bases. Losses at the gene ends were 6 bases for V and 4 bases for J; bases not matched to a gene: 4. This CDR3 is 15 amino acids long. Germline lookup yields CDR1 MNHEY and CDR2 SVGAGI. The CDR3 nucleotides are TGTGCCAGCAGACTAGCGGGGGGCCCTTACAATGAGCAGTTCTTC. Translating gives CASRLAGGPYNEQFF.

Written as DNA, the CDR3 is TGTGCCAGCAGAACTAGCAGCGCAGAGACCCAGTACTTC. Translation: CASRTSSAETQYF. This sequence joins TRBV6-1 and TRBJ2-5, with a weak D call TRBD2 (6 bases). CDR1 MNHNS and CDR2 SASEGT come from the germline V gene. The CDR3 covers 13 residues. V gave up 6 bases and J gave up 4 bases, with 12 bases separating them.

This rearrangement joins TRBV27 to TRBJ1-6; TRBD1 matches at 7 bases. V lost 7 bases and J lost 6; bases outside the gene matches: 12. The germline CDR1 and CDR2 sequences are MNHEY and SMNVEV (reference sequence). This CDR3 comprises 16 residues. The chain's CDR3 is CASTRRGQQGNSPLHF. In nucleotides, the CDR3 is TGTGCCAGCACCCGCAGGGGACAGCAGGGTAATTCACCCCTCCACTTT.

The chain uses TRBV5-6 and TRBJ2-5; D unresolved. Trimming took 0 bases from V and 1 from J, leaving 7 bases between them. The CDR3 runs to 14 residues. Germline V gene data show CDR1 as SGHDT and CDR2 as YYEEEE. CDR3 sequence (DNA): TGTGCCAGCAGCTTGGGGAGCCTCCAAGAGACCCAGTACTTC. This translates into CASSLGSLQETQYF.

This clone was counted once. The V gene is TRBV15, the J gene TRBJ2-1, with 10 bases identical to TRBD1. Trimming at V came to 2 bases and at J to 7 bases, leaving 11 bases not matched to a gene. Germline V gives CDR1 LNHNV, CDR2 YYDKDF (reference sequence). The CDR3 extends over 17 amino acids. The CDR3 spells CATSRNLPGQGGNEQFF. CDR3 coding DNA: TGTGCCACCAGCAGAAACCTTCCCGGACAGGGGGGAAATGAGCAGTTCTTC.

The chain has TRBV21-1 and TRBJ1-5. TRBV21-1 is noted as a pseudogene. The CDR3 runs 18 residues. The CDR3 DNA is TGTGCCAGCAGCAAAGGTGGAGGGATCAGGGACGTCAATCAGCCCCAGCATTTT. Amino acid sequence: CASSKGGGIRDVNQPQHF.

The chain is built from TRBV2 and TRBJ1-1; no reliable D call. The CDR3 spans 12 residues. Per germline, CDR1 SNHLY and CDR2 FYNNEI. V lost 4 bases and J lost 5, with 8 bases in between. CDR3 sequence: CASSAAGTEAFF. In DNA form, the CDR3 reads TGTGCCAGCAGTGCCGCGGGGACTGAAGCTTTCTTT.

The V and J genes are TRBV6-5 and TRBJ2-7; TRBD1 might be the D (5 bases). The germline gives CDR1 MNHEY, CDR2 SVGAGI. Trimming removed 9 bases from V and 5 bases from J, with 17 bases in between. The CDR3 spans 13 residues. The CDR3 loop reads CARGQDKQDEQYF. CDR3 DNA sequence: TGTGCCAGAGGGCAGGACAAACAAGACGAGCAGTACTTC.

The chain links TRBV9 to TRBJ2-2; maybe TRBD2 (5 bases). The CDR3 runs to 17 residues. Germline loops: CDR1 SGDLS, CDR2 YYNGEE. Trimming took off 6 bases at V and 5 bases at J, with 23 bases between the two ends. The CDR3 nucleotides are TGTGCCAGCAACTCACCCGACGCCAGAGGAGGAACCGGGGAGCTGTTTTTT. Translated, it gives CASNSPDARGGTGELFF.

J is TRBJ2-1 and V is TRBV19, with D maybe TRBD2 (5 bases). Trimming cost V 6 bases and J 8 bases, with 8 bases left between them. Germline CDR1 is LNHDA and CDR2 is SQIVND (reference sequence). CDR3 size: 11 residues. The CDR3 reads CASSPGDEQFF. DNA for the CDR3: TGTGCCAGTAGCCCCGGGGATGAGCAGTTCTTC. The whole variable domain, filled in from reference TRBV19 and TRBJ2-1, reads DGGITQSPKYLFRKEGQNVTLSCEQNLNHDAMYWYRQDPGQGLRLIYYSQIVNDFQKGDIAEGYSVSREKKESFPLTVTSAQKNPTAFYLCASSPGDEQFFGPGTRLTVL.

The chain employs TRBV30 and TRBJ2-1; D possibly corresponds to TRBD2 (5 bases). The CDR3 runs to 12 residues. V was shortened by 0 bases and J by 7 bases, with 7 bases between the two germline ends. Per the germline V gene, CDR1 is GTSNPN and CDR2 is SVGIG (reference sequence). CDR3 amino acids: CAWSVVANEQFF. In DNA form, the CDR3 reads TGTGCCTGGAGTGTGGTAGCGAATGAGCAGTTCTTC.

The chain couples TRBV28 to TRBJ2-5; 9 bases are a match to TRBD2. The DNA end is more similar to TRBJ2-7, so the J call may be wrong. The CDR3 is 15 residues long. CDR1 is MDHEN and CDR2 is SYDVKM in the germline V gene. CDR3 protein: CASSPGTSLTYEQYF. As DNA, the CDR3 is TGTGCCAGCAGCCCCGGGACTAGCTTAACCTACGAGCAGTACTTC.